The clone carrying this TCR beta chain was counted between two and nine times. Then a second PCR, running roughly 7 to 11 cycles, was carried out with a sample-barcoded 5' primer and a J-beta primer mix. TCRdb re-called the 5' RACE reads with MiXCR, one entry per CDR3 protein. This repertoire shows approximately 1,000,000 distinct CDR3 sequences, roughly 45% found once; its top ten account for under 20%. The data were obtained in a study of blood T cells in healthy people across ages. V gave up 7 bases and J gave up 2 bases; unmatched junction bases: 5. CDR1 is DFQATT, CDR2 SNEGSKA, per germline (reference sequence). This CDR3 region has 13 residues.

The source material was blood. The chain combines TRBV20-1 with TRBJ2-5; 9 nucleotides line up with TRBD1. The receptor's source is a woman aged 60-75 years in good health. CDR3 sequence reads: CSGRDRDQETQYF. In DNA form, the CDR3 reads TGCAGTGGGCGGGACAGGGATCAAGAGACCCAGTACTTC.